Given below is one T cell receptor beta chain in context. No antigen is known for it. The data belong to a study of cytomegalovirus exposure and HLA in healthy donors. Study-wide results and limits: Using the classifier, cytomegalovirus status was reportedly diagnosed with high specificity and sensitivity. Another analysis was done later, and it associated roughly 15,000 TCR beta sequences with HLA alleles at 0.05 false discovery rate.

60 Vbeta and 13 Jbeta primers were used in PCR. Assay: immunoSEQ multiplex PCR; the TCRdb copy retains only in-frame clones and omits some. The table records a few hundred thousand clones, over 65% of them present only once. The germline CDR1 and CDR2 sequences are LGHNA and YNFKEQ. The CDR3 spans 15 residues. J gave up 2 bases and V 4 bases, and 6 bases lay outside the gene matches. This receptor was identified in a man aged 35 to 55 in good health and CMV-seronegative. The chain joins TRBV4-2 to TRBJ2-7; TRBD2 agrees at 9 bases. Input material: PBMCs. The CDR3 DNA sequence: TGTGCCAGCAGCCGAGCGGGGGGCACAACCTACGAGCAGTACTTC. Translated: CASSRAGGTTYEQYF.